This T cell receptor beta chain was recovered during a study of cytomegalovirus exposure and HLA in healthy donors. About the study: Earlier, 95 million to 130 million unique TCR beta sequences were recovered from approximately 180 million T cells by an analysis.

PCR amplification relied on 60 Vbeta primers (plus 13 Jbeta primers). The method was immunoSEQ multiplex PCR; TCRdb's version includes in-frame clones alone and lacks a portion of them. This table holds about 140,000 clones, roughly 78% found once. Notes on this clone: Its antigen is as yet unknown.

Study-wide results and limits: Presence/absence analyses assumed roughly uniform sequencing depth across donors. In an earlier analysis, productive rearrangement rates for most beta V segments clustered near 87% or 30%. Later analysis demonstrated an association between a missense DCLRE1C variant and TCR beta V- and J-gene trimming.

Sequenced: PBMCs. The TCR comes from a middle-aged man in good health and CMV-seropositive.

CDR3 loop: CASSLWTSGYTQYF. The CDR3 DNA reads TGTGCCAGCAGCTTATGGACTAGCGGGTATACGCAGTATTTT. The chain has TRBV5-6 and TRBJ2-3; 11 positions match TRBD2. The CDR3 totals 14 residues. Germline trimming cut 2 bases from V and 7 bases from J; bases unmatched to any gene: 3. CDR1 and CDR2 (germline): SGHDT, YYEEEE.